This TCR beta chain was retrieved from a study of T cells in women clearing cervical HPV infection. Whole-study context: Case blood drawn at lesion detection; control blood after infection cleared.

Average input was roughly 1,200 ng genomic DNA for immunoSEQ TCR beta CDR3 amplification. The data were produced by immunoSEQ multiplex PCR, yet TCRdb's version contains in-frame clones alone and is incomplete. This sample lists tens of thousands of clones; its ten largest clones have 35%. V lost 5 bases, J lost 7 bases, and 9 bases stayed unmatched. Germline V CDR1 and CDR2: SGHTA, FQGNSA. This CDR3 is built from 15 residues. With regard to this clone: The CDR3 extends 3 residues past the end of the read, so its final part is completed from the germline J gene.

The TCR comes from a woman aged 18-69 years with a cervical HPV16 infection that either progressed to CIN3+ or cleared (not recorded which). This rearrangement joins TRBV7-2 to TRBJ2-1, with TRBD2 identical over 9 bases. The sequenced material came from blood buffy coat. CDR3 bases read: TGTGCCAGCAGCACGACTAGCGGAGCCTGGAATGAG. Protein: CASSTTSGAWNE. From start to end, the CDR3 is CASSTTSGAWNEQFF.